These T cell receptor beta chains were read from a single sample in a study of beta chain features in type 1 diabetes. The data were produced by immunoSEQ multiplex PCR, yet TCRdb's version contains in-frame clones alone and is incomplete. The table shows some 400,000 clones, with about 15% occurring only once. Material for sequencing was naive CD4+ T cells from blood. The receptors here all came from a young woman in good health. Both conserved end residues are part of each CDR3. Each record gives: V gene, clone size, J gene, D gene, CDR3 DNA, CDR3 protein. D genes are given only for firm matches. Part of the rows lack a size; the others show once, few, many or a class for expanded clones.

v_gene: TRBV27
abundance: -
j_gene: TRBJ2-7
d_gene: -
CDR3nt: TGTGCCAGCAGTCCCTACGGGTACGAGCAGTACTTC
CDR3aa: CASSPYGYEQYF

v_gene: TRBV5-1
abundance: -
j_gene: TRBJ2-1
d_gene: TRBD2
CDR3nt: TGCGCCAGTAACCGACTAGCGGGTTACTCCTACAATGAGCAGTTCTTC
CDR3aa: CASNRLAGYSYNEQFF

v_gene: TRBV2
abundance: -
j_gene: TRBJ2-3
d_gene: TRBD2
CDR3nt: TGTGCCAGCAGTTACCAGGGACTAGCTTTTCCAGATACGCAGTATTTT
CDR3aa: CASSYQGLAFPDTQYF

v_gene: TRBV30
abundance: few
j_gene: TRBJ1-2
d_gene: -
CDR3nt: TGTGCCTGGAACACCCCTGGGGGGGTCGGCTACACCTTC
CDR3aa: CAWNTPGGVGYTF

v_gene: TRBV4-2
abundance: few
j_gene: TRBJ1-2
d_gene: -
CDR3nt: TGTGCCAGCAGCCAAGATAAAACCCGCCGGGGCTACACCTTC
CDR3aa: CASSQDKTRRGYTF

v_gene: TRBV29-1
abundance: -
j_gene: TRBJ2-7
d_gene: -
CDR3nt: TGCAGCGTTGAAGTGGGGCTCTACGAGCAGTACTTC
CDR3aa: CSVEVGLYEQYF

v_gene: TRBV2
abundance: few
j_gene: TRBJ2-7
d_gene: -
CDR3nt: TGTGCCAGCGGGCAGGCCCAGTACGAGCAGTACTTC
CDR3aa: CASGQAQYEQYF

v_gene: TRBV27
abundance: -
j_gene: TRBJ2-1
d_gene: -
CDR3nt: TGTGCCAGCAGCCCCCGTCGTAGAAGCTCCTACAATGAGCAGTTCTTC
CDR3aa: CASSPRRRSSYNEQFF

v_gene: TRBV9
abundance: few
j_gene: TRBJ1-2
d_gene: -
CDR3nt: TGTGCCCCGTATGGCTACACCTTC
CDR3aa: CAPYGYTF

v_gene: TRBV10-3
abundance: -
j_gene: TRBJ2-7
d_gene: TRBD1
CDR3nt: TGTGCCATCAGTGAGACAGGGGGTCAGCACGAGCAGTACTTC
CDR3aa: CAISETGGQHEQYF

v_gene: TRBV30
abundance: -
j_gene: TRBJ2-1
d_gene: TRBD1
CDR3nt: TGTGCCTGCAAGGACAGGGGCAATGAGCAGTTCTTC
CDR3aa: CACKDRGNEQFF

v_gene: TRBV7-9
abundance: few
j_gene: TRBJ1-5
d_gene: TRBD1
CDR3nt: TGTGCCAGCAGCCCACTTACCGGGACAGCCCTAAGTGAGCCCCAGCATTTT
CDR3aa: CASSPLTGTALSEPQHF

v_gene: TRBV4-3
abundance: -
j_gene: TRBJ2-7
d_gene: -
CDR3nt: TGCGCCAGCAGTCAAAAGGAGCGCCGTCTAGCTATGATAAGCGAGCAGTACTTC
CDR3aa: CASSQKERRLAMISEQYF

v_gene: TRBV6-1
abundance: -
j_gene: TRBJ2-7
d_gene: TRBD1
CDR3nt: TGTGCCAGCATTCCCTCCGGGACAGGACGCCACGAGCAGTACTTC
CDR3aa: CASIPSGTGRHEQYF

v_gene: TRBV1
abundance: -
j_gene: TRBJ2-1
d_gene: -
CDR3nt: TGCACCAGCAGCCAAGATGGTGGAGGCTCGTGGGGTGAGCAGTTCTTC
CDR3aa: CTSSQDGGGSWGEQFF

v_gene: TRBV11-3
abundance: -
j_gene: TRBJ2-5
d_gene: -
CDR3nt: TGTGCCAGCAGCCGGGGACGGTACAGGGAAGAGACCCAGTACTTC
CDR3aa: CASSRGRYREETQYF

v_gene: TRBV27
abundance: few
j_gene: TRBJ2-5
d_gene: TRBD2
CDR3nt: TGTGCCAGCAGTTTACAAGGGGGCCTAGCGGGAGGAGAAGAGACCCAGTACTTC
CDR3aa: CASSLQGGLAGGEETQYF

v_gene: TRBV2
abundance: -
j_gene: TRBJ2-7
d_gene: -
CDR3nt: TGTGCCAGCAGTGAAGGGCAGATTTACGAGCAGTACTTC
CDR3aa: CASSEGQIYEQYF

v_gene: TRBV10-3
abundance: -
j_gene: TRBJ2-1
d_gene: TRBD2
CDR3nt: TGTGCCATCAGTGAGGGCGGGAGGTCCTACAATGAGCAGTTCTTC
CDR3aa: CAISEGGRSYNEQFF

v_gene: TRBV30
abundance: few
j_gene: TRBJ1-2
d_gene: -
CDR3nt: TGTGCCTGTTATGGGGGGAGCCTGTATGGCTACACCTTC
CDR3aa: CACYGGSLYGYTF

v_gene: TRBV30
abundance: -
j_gene: TRBJ2-7
d_gene: TRBD2
CDR3nt: TGTGCCTGGAGTTATCACGGCGGGAGCTACGAGCAGTACTTC
CDR3aa: CAWSYHGGSYEQYF

v_gene: TRBV7-2
abundance: few
j_gene: TRBJ2-7
d_gene: TRBD2
CDR3nt: TGTGCCAGCAGCCTCTACCTAGCGGCAAGCTCCTACGAGCAGTACTTC
CDR3aa: CASSLYLAASSYEQYF

v_gene: TRBV5-1
abundance: -
j_gene: TRBJ2-3
d_gene: TRBD2
CDR3nt: TGCGCCAGCAGCTTTAGCGGGACTACAGATACGCAGTATTTT
CDR3aa: CASSFSGTTDTQYF

v_gene: TRBV7-9
abundance: -
j_gene: TRBJ2-1
d_gene: TRBD2
CDR3nt: TGTGCCAGCAGTTTGTTGGCGGGAGTAGGGAATGAGCAGTTCTTC
CDR3aa: CASSLLAGVGNEQFF

v_gene: TRBV28
abundance: -
j_gene: TRBJ1-5
d_gene: -
CDR3nt: TGTGCCACCAACCGGGACACCAATCAGCCCCAGCATTTT
CDR3aa: CATNRDTNQPQHF

v_gene: TRBV29-1
abundance: few
j_gene: TRBJ2-1
d_gene: -
CDR3nt: TGCAGCATTACAGGCCGTGTGCAGTTCTTC
CDR3aa: CSITGRVQFF

v_gene: TRBV7-9
abundance: -
j_gene: TRBJ2-1
d_gene: TRBD2
CDR3nt: TGTGCCAGCATCCTAGCGGGAGTCCGTTACAATGAGCAGTTCTTC
CDR3aa: CASILAGVRYNEQFF

v_gene: TRBV4-2
abundance: few
j_gene: TRBJ2-7
d_gene: -
CDR3nt: TGTGCCAGCAGCCAAGAAAGGGGCTACGAGCAGTACTTC
CDR3aa: CASSQERGYEQYF

v_gene: TRBV28
abundance: -
j_gene: TRBJ2-7
d_gene: TRBD1
CDR3nt: TGTGCCAGCAGTGAAGGACAGGGAACCTACGAGCAGTACTTC
CDR3aa: CASSEGQGTYEQYF

v_gene: TRBV11-3
abundance: -
j_gene: TRBJ2-1
d_gene: TRBD1
CDR3nt: TGTGCCAGCAGCTTAGGAGTTGCCGGGACAGGGAGCGATGAGCAGTTCTTC
CDR3aa: CASSLGVAGTGSDEQFF

v_gene: TRBV7-2
abundance: -
j_gene: TRBJ2-3
d_gene: TRBD2
CDR3nt: TGTGCCAGCAGCATACTAGCGGGAGATAGCACAGATACGCAGTATTTT
CDR3aa: CASSILAGDSTDTQYF

v_gene: TRBV28
abundance: -
j_gene: TRBJ2-7
d_gene: TRBD2
CDR3nt: TGTGCCAGTACTAGCGGGAGCTCCTACGAGCAGTACTTC
CDR3aa: CASTSGSSYEQYF

v_gene: TRBV7-9
abundance: few
j_gene: TRBJ2-5
d_gene: TRBD1
CDR3nt: TGTGCCAGCAGCCCGAGGGGGCCGGAGACCCAGTACTTC
CDR3aa: CASSPRGPETQYF

v_gene: TRBV23-1
abundance: few
j_gene: TRBJ2-2
d_gene: -
CDR3nt: TGCGCCAGCAGTCTCGCGTGGGAGATTGCGCATCCTCCGAACACCGGGGAGCTGTTTTTT
CDR3aa: CASSLAWEIAHPPNTGELFF

v_gene: TRBV5-6
abundance: few
j_gene: TRBJ2-6
d_gene: -
CDR3nt: TGTGCCAGCAGCTTGGGAGGGAACGGGGCCAACGTCCTGACTTTC
CDR3aa: CASSLGGNGANVLTF

v_gene: TRBV29-1
abundance: -
j_gene: TRBJ2-3
d_gene: TRBD2
CDR3nt: TGCAGCCTGGGACTAGCGGGAGGGAGCACAGATACGCAGTATTTT
CDR3aa: CSLGLAGGSTDTQYF